The next 29 T cell receptor beta chains were all read from a single sample in a study of cytomegalovirus exposure and HLA in healthy donors. TCRdb's table, derived via immunoSEQ multiplex PCR, lists solely in-frame clones and lacks some. The repertoire holds roughly 100,000 clones, with around 85% as singletons. Specimen: PBMCs. The receptor set was obtained from a man aged 18 to 30 in good health and CMV-seropositive.

This clone has a handful of counts. The V gene is TRBV28, the J gene TRBJ1-5, with D perhaps TRBD1 (6 bases). The germline gives CDR1 MDHEN, CDR2 SYDVKM. The ends were cut back, 6 bases at V and 1 base at J, with 19 bases in the middle. This CDR3 is built from 17 residues. CDR3 residues: CASSPAGEWWSNQPQHF. In DNA, the CDR3 is TGTGCCAGCAGCCCTGCAGGGGAATGGTGGAGCAATCAGCCCCAGCATTTT.

This chain links TRBV5-1 with TRBJ2-1; 9 bases line up with TRBD2. Unmatched junction bases numbered 15, after V lost 2 bases and J lost 6 bases. Germline CDR1 and CDR2: SGHRS and YFSETQ. There are 18 residues in the CDR3. The CDR3 region is CASSLAGGPLRMINEQFF. As DNA, the CDR3 is TGCGCCAGCAGCTTAGCGGGAGGACCGCTCCGCATGATCAATGAGCAGTTCTTC.

V usage is TRBV28 and J usage is TRBJ2-2; TRBD2 is a possible D gene (5 bases). Trimming left V 3 bases short and J 5 bases short, with 16 bases between. The CDR3 sequence is 16 residues long. The germline CDR1 and CDR2 sequences are MDHEN and SYDVKM. The CDR3 spells CASSFLRASGTGELFF. The CDR3 DNA reads TGTGCCAGCAGTTTCCTTCGGGCCTCGGGGACCGGGGAGCTGTTTTTT.

The chain is built from TRBV4-1 and TRBJ2-3, with D possibly matching TRBD2 (5 bases). This CDR3 contains 16 residues. Germline CDR1 MGHRA, CDR2 YSYEKL. V was trimmed by 1 base and J by 1 base, leaving 12 bases between them. CDR3 region: CASSQAPADRTDTQYF. The CDR3 DNA reads TGCGCCAGCAGCCAAGCCCCAGCGGACCGCACAGATACGCAGTATTTT.

The chain has TRBV6-6 and TRBJ2-1, with TRBD2 matching over 9 bases. Germline assignment: CDR1 MNHNY and CDR2 SVGAGI (reference sequence). With 2 bases clipped from V and 8 bases from J, the junction kept 10 bases outside the gene matches. This CDR3 contains 16 residues. CDR3 in amino acids: CASSYLAGWGVYEQFF. CDR3 DNA sequence: TGTGCCAGCAGTTACCTAGCGGGATGGGGGGTGTATGAGCAGTTCTTC.

This sequence joins TRBV11-2 and TRBJ1-5; 12 bases agree with TRBD1. This CDR3 has 16 amino acids. Looked up from germline, CDR1 is SGHAT and CDR2 is FQNNGV. The ends lost 3 bases at V and 4 bases at J; junction bases unmatched: 4. The CDR3 is CASSLGQGAGNQPQHF. CDR3 DNA sequence: TGTGCCAGCAGCTTGGGACAGGGGGCTGGGAATCAGCCCCAGCATTTT.

V usage is TRBV28 and J usage is TRBJ2-7; 9 bases match TRBD1. The J segment lost 4 bases and the V segment lost 5 bases, leaving 12 bases of the junction unmatched. Germline V gene lookup returns CDR1 MDHEN and CDR2 SYDVKM. The CDR3 consists of 16 residues. The CDR3 protein is CASSGDRVAGVYEQYV. Here the CDR3 DNA reads TGTGCCAGCAGTGGGGACAGGGTCGCTGGGGTATACGAGCAGTACGTC.

The sample holds one count of this clone. The chain couples TRBV10-3 to TRBJ2-3; the match to TRBD2 covers 10 bases. From germline, CDR1 is ENHRY and CDR2 SYGVKD. This CDR3 contains 14 residues. The V gene end was trimmed by 11 bases and the J gene end by 4 bases; junction bases not matched to a gene: 9. Here the CDR3 reads CAAKGGLAPDTQYF. The CDR3, as DNA: TGTGCCGCCAAGGGGGGACTAGCGCCAGATACGCAGTATTTT.

The chain joins TRBV6-1 to TRBJ2-1, with TRBD1 as a possible D gene (6 bases). The V end was cut by 4 bases, the J end by 2 bases, with 15 bases between. In germline, CDR1 is MNHNS, CDR2 SASEGT. The CDR3 covers 16 residues. The CDR3 spells CASSGGDRFPYNEQFF. The CDR3 DNA follows: TGTGCCAGCAGTGGGGGAGACAGGTTCCCCTACAATGAGCAGTTCTTC.

The chain combines TRBV4-2 with TRBJ2-3, with a possible D match to TRBD1 (5 bases). This CDR3 spans 15 amino acids. V was shortened by 1 base and J by 3 bases, with 11 bases between the two germline ends. The germline V gene encodes CDR1 LGHNA and CDR2 YNFKEQ. The CDR3 bases are TGTGCCAGCAGCCAAGCCGGCCAGGGAACAGATACGCAGTATTTT. The encoded protein is CASSQAGQGTDTQYF.

Only one count was recorded for this clone. The rearrangement links TRBV4-1 to TRBJ2-1, with TRBD2 identical over 11 bases. Trimming removed 3 bases from V and 0 bases from J; junction bases left unmatched: 7. Germline loops: CDR1 MGHRA, CDR2 YSYEKL. CDR3 length: 18 amino acids. The chain's CDR3 is CASSHPTSGANSYNEQFF. Written as DNA, the CDR3 is TGCGCCAGCAGCCATCCGACTAGCGGGGCTAACTCCTACAATGAGCAGTTCTTC.

The genes are TRBV10-2 and TRBJ1-2, with D possibly being TRBD1 (5 bases). V gave up 8 bases and J gave up 0 bases, with 10 bases separating them. Germline V CDR1 and CDR2: WSHSY, SAAADI. CDR3 length equals 13 residues. CDR3 amino acids: CASGDWTNYGYTF. For the CDR3, the DNA is TGCGCCAGCGGGGACTGGACTAACTATGGCTACACCTTC.

The rearrangement uses TRBV28 and TRBJ1-1; perhaps TRBD1 as D (5 bases). Per germline, CDR1 MDHEN and CDR2 SYDVKM. Trimming removed 3 bases at V and 2 bases at J, with 19 bases between. The CDR3 totals 17 residues. CDR3 amino acids: CASSFFLEGLRNTEAFF. The CDR3 coding sequence is TGTGCCAGCAGTTTCTTCCTAGAGGGACTAAGAAACACTGAAGCTTTCTTT.

The chain combines TRBV6-1 with TRBJ2-5, with 14 bases lining up with TRBD2. The CDR3 covers 14 residues. Germline CDR1 MNHNS, CDR2 SASEGT. The V gene end was trimmed by 8 bases and the J gene end by 5 bases; junction bases not matched to a gene: 4. CDR3 DNA sequence: TGTGCCAGCCCGGGACTAGCGGGAGATGAGACCCAGTACTTC. This gives the protein CASPGLAGDETQYF.

This clone was picked up one time. The J gene is TRBJ2-5, the V gene TRBV7-9; 11 bases fit TRBD1. Trimming at V came to 4 bases and at J to 2 bases, leaving 6 bases not matched to a gene. The CDR3 is 16 amino acids. Germline CDR1 reads SEHNR; CDR2 reads FQNEAQ (reference sequence). This CDR3 reads CASSSFGDRGQETQYF. The CDR3 DNA reads as TGTGCCAGCAGCTCCTTTGGGGACAGGGGGCAAGAGACCCAGTACTTC.

The gene calls are TRBV7-3 and TRBJ2-1; 11 bases map to TRBD2. The CDR3 is made up of 15 amino acids. From germline, CDR1 is SGHTA and CDR2 FQGTGA. The ends lost 5 bases at V and 2 bases at J; junction bases unmatched: 2. Here the CDR3 reads CASSGTSGAYNEQFF. The CDR3 DNA is TGTGCCAGCAGCGGGACTAGCGGAGCCTACAATGAGCAGTTCTTC. Complete variable domain (other parts from reference TRBV7-3 and TRBJ2-1): GAGVSQTPSNKVTEKGKYVELRCDPISGHTALYWYRQSLGQGPEFLIYFQGTGAADDSGLPNDRFFAVRPEGSVSTLKIQRTERGDSAVYLCASSGTSGAYNEQFFGPGTRLTVL.

V is TRBV28 and J is TRBJ1-3; 7 nucleotides match TRBD1. The CDR3 is 14 amino acids. Germline CDR1 is MDHEN and CDR2 is SYDVKM. Germline trimming cut 9 bases from V and 2 bases from J; bases unmatched to any gene: 7. The CDR3 sequence is CASIEGAAGNTIYF. Here the CDR3 DNA reads TGTGCCAGTATAGAGGGGGCTGCTGGAAACACCATATATTTT. Complete variable domain (other parts from reference TRBV28 and TRBJ1-3): DVKVTQSSRYLVKRTGEKVFLECVQDMDHENMFWYRQDPGLGLRLIYFSYDVKMKEKGDIPEGYSVSREKKERFSLILESASTNQTSMYLCASIEGAAGNTIYFGEGSWLTVV.

The CDR3 spells CASSSDTANTGELFF. In DNA form, the CDR3 reads TGTGCCAGCAGCTCCGACACCGCGAACACCGGGGAGCTGTTTTTT. The chain has TRBV7-9 and TRBJ2-2; D gene uncertain. The CDR3 loop spans 15 amino acids. Deletions cut 4 bases from V and 0 bases from J, with 9 bases between. Germline lookup yields CDR1 SEHNR and CDR2 FQNEAQ (reference sequence).

The rearrangement links TRBV7-9 to TRBJ1-1; a weak D match, TRBD1 (5 bases). The CDR3 is made up of 17 amino acids. Trimming took off 0 bases at V and 11 bases at J, with 25 bases between the two ends. Germline V CDR1 and CDR2: SEHNR, FQNEAQ (reference sequence). The CDR3 DNA reads TGTGCCAGCAGCTTAGCGCGATTCCCCCCGGGAGCAGGGAGCGCTTTCTTT. This codes for CASSLARFPPGAGSAFF. The full variable domain, rest sourced from reference TRBV7-9 and TRBJ1-1, is DTGVSQNPRHKITKRGQNVTFRCDPISEHNRLYWYRQTLGQGPEFLTYFQNEAQLEKSRLLSDRFSAERPKGSFSTLEIQRTEQGDSAMYLCASSLARFPPGAGSAFFGQGTRLTVV.

The chain carries TRBV29-1 and TRBJ2-4, with D perhaps matching TRBD2 (5 bases). V gave up 7 bases and J gave up 8 bases, with 18 bases separating them. Germline CDR1 SQVTM, CDR2 ANQGSEA. This CDR3 has 13 residues. CDR3 in DNA: TGCAGCGCCGTAGAGGGTGGAGTAGACATTCAGTACTTC. It specifies CSAVEGGVDIQYF.

The chain recombines TRBV5-1 with TRBJ2-1; TRBD2 agrees at 12 bases. There are 13 residues in the CDR3. Germline V lookup: CDR1 SGHRS, CDR2 YFSETQ. V gave up 0 bases and J gave up 13 bases; unmatched junction bases: 2. The CDR3 region has the DNA TGCGCCAGCAGCTTGGGACTAGCGGGAGCACAGTTCTTC. Translated: CASSLGLAGAQFF.

The chain carries TRBV27 and TRBJ2-1, with 14 bases fitting TRBD2. The V gene end was trimmed by 5 bases and the J gene end by 8 bases; junction bases not matched to a gene: 2. Germline CDR1 MNHEY, CDR2 SMNVEV (reference sequence). The length of the CDR3 is 14 residues. CDR3 region: CASSVGLAGDEQFF. For the CDR3, the DNA is TGTGCCAGCAGTGTGGGACTAGCGGGAGATGAGCAGTTCTTC.

The rearrangement joins TRBV5-4 to TRBJ1-2; D may be TRBD1 (5 bases). In germline, CDR1 is SGHNT, CDR2 YYREEE (reference sequence). Trimming took 4 bases from V and 6 from J, leaving 13 bases between them. CDR3 length: 13 residues. The CDR3, as DNA: TGTGCCAGCAGCCCATCGGCGGGGGATGGCTACACCTTC. Its protein product is CASSPSAGDGYTF.

The chain couples TRBV27 to TRBJ2-1, with 8 bases matching TRBD2. Germline assignment: CDR1 MNHEY and CDR2 SMNVEV (reference sequence). This CDR3 is built from 14 residues. V shed 2 bases, J shed 3 bases, and the junction held 0 bases outside the gene matches. In DNA form, the CDR3 reads TGTGCCAGCAGTTTAAGCGGGGGCTACAATGAGCAGTTCTTC. The encoded protein is CASSLSGGYNEQFF.

The chain uses TRBV9 and TRBJ1-1; possible D gene TRBD1, 5 bases. V was cut by 4 bases and J by 4 bases, with 11 bases left in between. Germline V gene data show CDR1 as SGDLS and CDR2 as YYNGEE. CDR3 length equals 13 residues. CDR3 DNA: TGTGCCAGCAGCAAGCAGGGTAGCACTGAAGCTTTCTTT. Its translation is CASSKQGSTEAFF.

The genes are TRBV5-4 and TRBJ1-1; unclear D gene. Trimming removed 1 base at V and 0 bases at J, with 10 bases between. Germline V gene data show CDR1 as SGHNT and CDR2 as YYREEE (reference sequence). The CDR3 has 15 residues. The chain's CDR3 is CASSLQVPLNTEAFF. The CDR3 DNA follows: TGTGCCAGCAGCTTGCAGGTCCCTCTGAACACTGAAGCTTTCTTT.

This clone has a single count. Other DNA sequences in this sample translate to the same CDR3. V gene TRBV7-3 combines with J gene TRBJ1-2; D unclear. Trimming pared 6 bases from V and 4 bases from J, leaving 12 bases between. The CDR3 has 13 residues. Germline V gene data show CDR1 as SGHTA and CDR2 as FQGTGA. This CDR3 is CASSFGGSYGYTF. In DNA form, the CDR3 reads TGTGCCAGCAGTTTTGGAGGGTCCTATGGCTACACCTTC.

V and J are TRBV27 and TRBJ2-3; perhaps TRBD1 as D (6 bases). Germline assignment: CDR1 MNHEY and CDR2 SMNVEV (reference sequence). V was shortened by 3 bases and J by 12 bases, with 13 bases between the two germline ends. CDR3 length: 12 residues. CDR3 nucleotide sequence: TGTGCCAGCAGTTTGGATCAGGGGTTACAGTATTTT. This sequence encodes CASSLDQGLQYF.

The chain uses TRBV11-2 and TRBJ1-5; TRBD1 might be the D (5 bases). V dropped 0 bases and J dropped 7 bases, with 7 bases sitting between them. Germline-derived CDR1 and CDR2 are SGHAT and FQNNGV. The CDR3 extends over 13 amino acids. The DNA of the CDR3 is TGTGCCAGCAGCTTAGATCGGGGGCAGCCCCAGCATTTT. Translating gives CASSLDRGQPQHF.